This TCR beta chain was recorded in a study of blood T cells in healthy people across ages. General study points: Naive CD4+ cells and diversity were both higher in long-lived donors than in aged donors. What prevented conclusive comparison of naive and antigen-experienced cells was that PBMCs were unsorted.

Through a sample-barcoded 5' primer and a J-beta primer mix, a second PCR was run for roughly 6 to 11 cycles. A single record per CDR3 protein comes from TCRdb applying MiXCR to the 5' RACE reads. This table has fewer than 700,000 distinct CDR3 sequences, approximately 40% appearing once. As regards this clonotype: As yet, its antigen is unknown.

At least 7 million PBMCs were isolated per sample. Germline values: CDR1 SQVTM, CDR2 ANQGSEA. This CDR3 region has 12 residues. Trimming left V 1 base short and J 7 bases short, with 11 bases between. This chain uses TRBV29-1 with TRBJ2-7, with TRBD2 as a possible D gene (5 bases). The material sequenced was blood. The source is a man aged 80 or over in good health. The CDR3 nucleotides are TGCAGCGTTGAAGCGGGGTCATGGGAGCAGTACTTC. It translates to CSVEAGSWEQYF.